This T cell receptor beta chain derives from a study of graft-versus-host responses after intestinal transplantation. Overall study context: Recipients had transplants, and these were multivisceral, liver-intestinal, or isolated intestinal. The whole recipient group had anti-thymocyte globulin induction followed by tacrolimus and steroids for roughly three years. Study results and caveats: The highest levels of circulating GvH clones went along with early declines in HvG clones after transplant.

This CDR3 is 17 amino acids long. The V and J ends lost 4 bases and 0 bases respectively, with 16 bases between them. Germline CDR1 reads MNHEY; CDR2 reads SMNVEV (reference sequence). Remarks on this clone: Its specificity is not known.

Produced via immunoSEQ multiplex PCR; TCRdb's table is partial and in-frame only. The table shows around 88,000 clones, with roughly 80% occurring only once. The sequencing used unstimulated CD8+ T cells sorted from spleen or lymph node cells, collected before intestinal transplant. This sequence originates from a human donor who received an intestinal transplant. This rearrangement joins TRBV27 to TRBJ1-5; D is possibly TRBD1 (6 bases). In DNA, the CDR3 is TGTGCCAGCAGTTCGAAACAGGGCCCGTATAGCAATCAGCCCCAGCATTTT. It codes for CASSSKQGPYSNQPQHF.